This T cell receptor (beta chain) was captured in a study of OX40 agonist ivuxolimab in advanced cancers. V was pared by 5 bases and J by 3 bases, with 11 bases between. Germline V gene lookup returns CDR1 LNHNV and CDR2 YYDKDF (reference sequence). The CDR3 is made up of 14 amino acids. The method was immunoSEQ multiplex PCR; TCRdb's version includes in-frame clones alone and lacks a portion of them. The table records tens of thousands of clones, 75% to 90% of them present only once. The chain links TRBV15 to TRBJ1-5; the D gene is possibly TRBD1 (5 bases). This sample comprised CD4+ or CD8+ T cells sorted from blood, obtained in a trial of the OX40 agonist ivuxolimab. The sequence derives from an adult with an advanced solid tumor such as melanoma, head and neck, liver or kidney cancer. The CDR3 spells CATSPRQNNQPQHF. The CDR3 DNA is TGTGCCACCAGCCCGCGACAGAACAATCAGCCCCAGCATTTT.